This is a list of T cell receptor beta chains from one sample in a study of cytomegalovirus exposure and HLA in healthy donors. Produced via immunoSEQ multiplex PCR; TCRdb's table is partial and in-frame only. This sample has tens of thousands of clones, with around four fifths found just once. Sequences were obtained from PBMCs. These receptors came from a man aged 25 to 40 in good health and CMV-seronegative. Each CDR3 is given with its conserved first and last residue. Each record gives: V gene, J gene, CDR3 protein.

TRBV9,TRBJ2-6,CASSVELGGGSGANVLTF
TRBV19,TRBJ1-5,CASSSTGVFNQPQHF
TRBV9,TRBJ2-1,CASSVGGSDAYNEQFF
TRBV5-1,TRBJ2-3,CASSLGGGASPDTQYF
TRBV10-3,TRBJ2-3,CAINIGDSSTDTQYF
TRBV6-4,TRBJ1-2,CASSRGQGGYGYTF
TRBV4-1,TRBJ1-2,CASSQPRVRRSGYTF
TRBV5-1,TRBJ2-1,CASSLGQGHNEQFF
TRBV18,TRBJ2-3,CASSIIAGQSTDTQYF
TRBV19,TRBJ2-1,CASSVSGTGVGNEQFF
TRBV30,TRBJ2-1,CAWKGGPYEQFF
TRBV6-6,TRBJ2-4,CASTTTGTLANIQYF
TRBV19,TRBJ1-1,CASSISPGNTEAFF
TRBV5-1,TRBJ2-2,CASRSQREVGGELFF
TRBV5-1,TRBJ2-7,CASNYQAGDYEQYF
TRBV5-1,TRBJ2-5,CASSFEGGETQYF
TRBV4-3,TRBJ2-1,CASSSRTGGDEQFF
TRBV5-4,TRBJ1-2,CASSLVNNYGYTF
TRBV29-1,TRBJ2-1,CSVAGTSGYNEQFF
TRBV7-2,TRBJ2-7,CASSFHLYRGSGYEQYF
TRBV19,TRBJ2-1,CASSRGQGAYNEQFF
TRBV28,TRBJ2-2,CATRQGNTGELFF
TRBV7-2,TRBJ1-3,CASSLVGSSGNTIYF
TRBV9,TRBJ2-1,CASSVAAGGGNEQFF
TRBV30,TRBJ2-1,CAWSLTTGGMNEQFF
TRBV7-9,TRBJ1-2,CASSEQGWNYGYTF
TRBV28,TRBJ1-4,CASSYEGQGWEKLFF
TRBV7-2,TRBJ2-7,CASSFAGVGSYEQYF
TRBV19,TRBJ1-2,CASSIWGQSNYGYTF
TRBV29-1,TRBJ2-7,CSVKRGQGGYEQYF
TRBV27,TRBJ2-3,CASSPLAGSPGDTQYF
TRBV30,TRBJ1-5,CAWSGGDNQPQHF
TRBV2,TRBJ2-3,CATQGPGDTQYF
TRBV15,TRBJ1-3,CATSKLNPGNTIYF
TRBV6-5,TRBJ1-1,CASSYSTGANAEAFF
TRBV6-1,TRBJ2-1,CVSSEPTRGQFF
TRBV7-7,TRBJ2-5,CASSLGGAGGRETQYF
TRBV9,TRBJ2-2,CASSPRQGSSTGELFF
TRBV30,TRBJ1-6,CAWAETAYNSPLHF
TRBV4-1,TRBJ2-4,CASSPRTSGAPLAKNIQYF
TRBV9,TRBJ2-2,CASSVVTGAGELFF
TRBV7-9,TRBJ2-1,CASSAGQYNEQFF
TRBV7-7,TRBJ2-5,CASSLGTGQETQYF
TRBV7-2,TRBJ1-2,CASSLVGQGSYGYTF
TRBV19,TRBJ1-1,CASSIVANTEAFF
TRBV11-3,TRBJ2-6,CASSSDRANVLTF
TRBV11-2,TRBJ1-6,CASSQNSHNSPLHF
TRBV6-5,TRBJ1-2,CASSSIQGKYGYTF
TRBV6-1,TRBJ1-5,CASSEVFGRNQPQHF
TRBV28,TRBJ2-7,CASSPGQSSYEQYF
TRBV18,TRBJ1-1,CASSPVTGLDTEAFF